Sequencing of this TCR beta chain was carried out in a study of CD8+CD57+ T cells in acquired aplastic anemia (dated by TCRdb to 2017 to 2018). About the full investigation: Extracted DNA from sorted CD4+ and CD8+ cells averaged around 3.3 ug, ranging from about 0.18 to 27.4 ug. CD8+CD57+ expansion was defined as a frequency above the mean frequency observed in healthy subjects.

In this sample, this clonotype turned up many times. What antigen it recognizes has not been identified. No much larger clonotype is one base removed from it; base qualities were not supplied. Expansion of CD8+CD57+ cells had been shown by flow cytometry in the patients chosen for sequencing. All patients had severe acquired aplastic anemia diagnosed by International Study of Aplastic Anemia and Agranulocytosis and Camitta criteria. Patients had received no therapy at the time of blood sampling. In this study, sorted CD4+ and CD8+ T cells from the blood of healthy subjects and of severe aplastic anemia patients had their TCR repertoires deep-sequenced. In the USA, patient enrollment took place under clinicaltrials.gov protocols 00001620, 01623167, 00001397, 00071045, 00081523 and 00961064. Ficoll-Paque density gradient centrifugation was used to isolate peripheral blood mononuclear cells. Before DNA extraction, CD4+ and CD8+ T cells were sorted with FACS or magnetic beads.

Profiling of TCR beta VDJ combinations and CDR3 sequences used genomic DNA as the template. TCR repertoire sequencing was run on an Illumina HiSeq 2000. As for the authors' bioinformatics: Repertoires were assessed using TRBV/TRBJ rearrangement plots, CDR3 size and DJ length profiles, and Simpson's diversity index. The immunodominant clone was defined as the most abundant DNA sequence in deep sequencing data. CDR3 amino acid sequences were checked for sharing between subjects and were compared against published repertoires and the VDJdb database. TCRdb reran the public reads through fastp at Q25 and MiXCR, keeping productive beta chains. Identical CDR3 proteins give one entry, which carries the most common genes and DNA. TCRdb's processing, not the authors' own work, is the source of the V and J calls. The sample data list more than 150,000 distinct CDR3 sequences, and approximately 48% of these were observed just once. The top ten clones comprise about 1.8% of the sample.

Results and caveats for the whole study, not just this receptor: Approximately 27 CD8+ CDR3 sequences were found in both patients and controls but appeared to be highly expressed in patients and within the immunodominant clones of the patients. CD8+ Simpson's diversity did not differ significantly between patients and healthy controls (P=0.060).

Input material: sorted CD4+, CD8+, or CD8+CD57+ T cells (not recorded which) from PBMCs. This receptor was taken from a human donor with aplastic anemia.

Here the CDR3 is given as CAIRHKEGQGQYGYTF. Read as DNA, the sequence is TGTGCCATCAGGCACAAGGAAGGACAGGGGCAGTATGGCTACACCTTC. The chain is made from TRBV10-3 and TRBJ1-2, and TRBD1 aligns with 9 junction nucleotides. For this chain, trimming is 6 bases at the V end and 5 bases at the J end, and the number of junction bases without a gene match is 13. The germline V gene encodes CDR1 ENHRY and CDR2 SYGVKD. Its CDR3 holds 16 amino acids, cysteine through phenylalanine. Just the 48-base CDR3 DNA is kept, in frame starting at base 1.